Below, one TCR beta chain is given with its context. Antigen specificity is unknown. Unstimulated Tregs (CD4+CD25+CD127-) and CD4+CD25- non-Tregs were sorted from PBMCs. The data stem from a study of Tregs in tolerant kidney transplant recipients. General observations from the study: Few patients were studied, so findings need validation in larger groups.

The CDR3 is made up of 15 amino acids. From germline, CDR1 is SGHNT and CDR2 YYREEE (reference sequence). Trimming removed 3 bases at V and 5 bases at J, with 16 bases between. The data were produced by immunoSEQ multiplex PCR, yet TCRdb's version contains in-frame clones alone and is incomplete. The repertoire includes 60,000 to 95,000 clones, more than 95% of them detected once, and 0.55% to 0.6% sits in the top ten. The starting material was CD4+ T cells from blood, obtained before the transplant. The sequence came from a human donor who received a combined kidney and bone marrow transplant. This sequence joins TRBV5-4 and TRBJ2-3; tentative D call: TRBD1 (6 bases). CDR3 region: CASSSPGQAGDTQYF. CDR3 DNA: TGTGCCAGCAGCTCTCCGGGACAAGCTGGAGATACGCAGTATTTT.